This T cell receptor (beta chain) stems from a study of Tregs in tolerant kidney transplant recipients. Study-wide points: Activated donor B cell expansion appeared to reveal the most relevant donor-specific TCRbeta repertoire. The small number of patients limits these findings pending further validation.

This clone appeared a few times. Its antigen remains unknown. Some clones are missing from TCRdb's copy, which holds only in-frame ones; the method was immunoSEQ multiplex PCR. The repertoire holds about 8,600 clones, with 45% to 50% as singletons. The specimen was CD4+ T cells from blood cultured with allogeneic cells. This TCR derives from a human donor in good health.

Here the CDR3 DNA reads TGTGCCAGCAGCTTAGCGGGGACGCGAACCCCCAGGAGATACAATGAGCAGTTCTTC. It is translated as CASSLAGTRTPRRYNEQFF. The chain couples TRBV11-3 to TRBJ2-1; either TRBD1 or TRBD2 may supply D (5 bases each). CDR3 length equals 19 residues. The V end was cut by 1 base, the J end by 4 bases, with 23 bases between. Germline V gives CDR1 SGHNT, CDR2 YENEEA.